A selection of T cell receptor beta chains follows, all from one sample in a study of T cells in Graves' hyperthyroidism and ophthalmopathy. TCRdb reprocessed the multiplex PCR reads via MiXCR and lists one record per CDR3 protein. This sample has 500,000 to 750,000 distinct CDR3 sequences, with approximately 15% found just once. The sequencing input was blood. Source of these receptors: a woman aged 18-30 years with Graves' ophthalmopathy. The CDR3 runs from the conserved cysteine through the conserved F or W. The order of the fields is V gene, J gene, clone size, D gene, CDR3 protein, CDR3 DNA. The D gene is left open where the match is weak. Some rows mark clone size as missing; the rest say once, few, many or name a class of expanded clone.

TRBV19	TRBJ1-2	many	NA	CASSMGHTGVYGYTF	TGTGCCAGTAGTATGGGACACACCGGAGTCTATGGCTACACCTTC
TRBV5-1	TRBJ2-3	many	TRBD2	CASSLEAGGDDTQYF	TGCGCCAGCAGCTTGGAAGCGGGAGGGGACGATACGCAGTATTTT
TRBV24-1	TRBJ2-5	many	TRBD2	CATSDGSGGAKTQYF	TGTGCCACCAGTGATGGGTCGGGGGGGGCGAAGACCCAGTACTTC
TRBV30	TRBJ1-5	many	TRBD1	CAWRQGTNQPQHF	TGTGCCTGGAGACAGGGGACTAATCAGCCCCAGCATTTT
TRBV19	TRBJ1-5	NA	NA	CASSMEGGQPQHF	TGTGCCAGTAGTATGGAGGGCGGGCAGCCCCAGCATTTT
TRBV9	TRBJ2-5	many	NA	CASSGGRQDQETQYF	TGTGCCAGCAGCGGAGGCCGACAGGACCAAGAGACCCAGTACTTC
TRBV6-1	TRBJ1-5	NA	NA	CASSSLGTSGYF	TGTGCCAGCAGTTCCCTTGGGACGTCGGGGTATTTT
TRBV11-3	TRBJ1-2	many	NA	CASSPPGAAGGYTF	TGTGCCAGCAGCCCGCCGGGAGCCGCGGGCGGCTACACCTTC
TRBV10-3	TRBJ1-1	few	NA	CAISESIRDTNTEAFF	TGTGCCATCAGTGAGTCGATCCGGGACACCAACACTGAAGCTTTCTTT
TRBV20-1	TRBJ2-7	NA	TRBD2	CSASSSGSNSYEQYF	TGCAGTGCTAGCTCTAGCGGGAGTAACTCCTACGAGCAGTACTTC
TRBV7-6	TRBJ2-1	many	TRBD2	CASSFPGTSGSNEQFF	TGTGCCAGCAGCTTCCCCGGGACTAGCGGGAGTAATGAGCAGTTCTTC
TRBV20-1	TRBJ2-3	many	NA	CSARDQTRSTDTQYF	TGCAGTGCTAGAGACCAGACTAGAAGCACAGATACGCAGTATTTT
TRBV28	TRBJ1-5	many	NA	CASGAVQPQHF	TGTGCCAGCGGAGCTGTTCAGCCCCAGCATTTT
TRBV19	TRBJ1-5	many	TRBD1	CATGGAGGAGNQPQHF	TGTGCCACGGGAGGGGCAGGGGGCGCCGGAAATCAGCCCCAGCATTTT
TRBV28	TRBJ2-3	many	NA	CASTSSFVGTDTQYF	TGTGCCAGCACCTCCTCCTTTGTGGGTACAGATACGCAGTATTTT
TRBV19	TRBJ2-3	NA	NA	CASSPDRAFSTDTQYF	TGTGCCAGTAGTCCCGACAGAGCATTTAGCACAGATACGCAGTATTTT
TRBV7-9	TRBJ1-1	many	NA	CASSFLKGADTEAFF	TGTGCCAGCAGCTTTCTAAAGGGCGCGGACACTGAAGCTTTCTTT
TRBV30	TRBJ1-2	many	NA	CAWSRDTGAYGYTF	TGTGCCTGGAGCCGGGACACCGGGGCGTATGGCTACACCTTC
TRBV20-1	TRBJ2-7	NA	TRBD2	CSALLAGGPAHEQYF	TGCAGTGCTCTACTAGCGGGAGGGCCGGCTCACGAGCAGTACTTC
TRBV2	TRBJ1-4	many	NA	CASSDGIADEKLFF	TGTGCCAGCAGTGATGGGATAGCGGATGAAAAACTGTTTTTT
TRBV6-1	TRBJ1-6	NA	NA	CASGGRHNSPLHF	TGTGCCAGCGGAGGACGGCATAATTCACCCCTCCACTTT